This TCR beta chain was found in a study of chemoradiotherapy in HPV16-positive cancers. The protocol was immunoSEQ multiplex PCR, while the TCRdb copy is restricted to in-frame clones and leaves out a portion. The sample carries about 5,000 clones, about 96% recorded once. V was shortened by 4 bases and J by 7 bases, with 8 bases between the two germline ends. CDR1 is SEHNR, CDR2 FQNEAQ, per germline (reference sequence). CDR3 length equals 12 residues. V is TRBV7-9 and J is TRBJ2-1; D gene ambiguous. This clonotype was sampled from a human donor with HPV-associated anogenital cancer. The source was tumor tissue, collected from a patient who underwent chemoradiotherapy. CDR3 DNA: TGTGCCAGCAGCTCCACAGTTAATGAGCAGTTCTTC. Residues: CASSSTVNEQFF.